This paragraph covers one T cell receptor (beta chain) sequence. This sample was taken from a study of spatial heterogeneity in lung cancer. The sample's time point: blood at routine non-recurrence follow-up after resection. Unsorted samples of tumor, nontumor lung or frozen PBMC had their whole RNA sequenced. One entry per CDR3 protein, called by TCRdb with MiXCR from the 5' RACE reads. Of about 10,000 distinct CDR3 sequences in the sample, about 23% were seen once. This TCR derives from a female donor with early-stage non-small cell lung cancer. The specimen was PBMCs, collected at follow-up.

The CDR3 DNA is TGTGCCAGCATGGGACAGGGGACACCCCTCCACTTT. Protein product: CASMGQGTPLHF. The rearrangement joins TRBV27 to TRBJ1-6; 10 bases map to TRBD1. Losses at the gene ends were 7 bases for V and 11 bases for J; bases not matched to a gene: 2. Germline values: CDR1 MNHEY, CDR2 SMNVEV (reference sequence). CDR3 length: 12 residues.